This T cell receptor (beta chain) was recorded in a study of monozygotic twins with inflammatory bowel disease. The CDR3 is 15 residues long. CDR1 and CDR2 from the germline V gene are SGHNT and YENEEA. TCRdb re-called the 5' RACE reads, yielding one record per CDR3 amino acid sequence without DNA. This listing includes around 370,000 distinct CDR3 sequences. Sequencing used blood. This chain links TRBV11-3 with TRBJ2-3; TCRdb picks TRBD2, but there is no DNA to check that call. The source of this sequence is a human donor with ulcerative colitis or Crohn's disease, or a healthy co-twin of an affected twin (not recorded which). Here the CDR3 reads CASSSGLAFSDTQYF.